A single sample is the source of the 2 T cell receptor beta chains below, sequenced in a study of T cells in Graves' hyperthyroidism and ophthalmopathy. The source material, RNA transcripts, was used to amplify TCR beta CDR3 regions. In the first-round RT-PCR of the TCR CDR3, the HTBI primer set was used. TCRdb used MiXCR to reprocess the multiplex PCR reads, holding one entry per CDR3 protein. The sample holds about 640,000 distinct CDR3 sequences, 20% to 25% seen once. The sample was blood. The receptors derive from a man aged 25 to 40 with Graves' ophthalmopathy.

This clonotype was observed many times. The genes are TRBV2 and TRBJ2-5, with TRBD1 as a possible D gene (7 bases). CDR1 and CDR2 (germline): SNHLY, FYNNEI. The V gene lost 7 bases and the J gene lost 2 bases, with 23 bases spanning the gap. The CDR3 has 17 amino acids. The CDR3 spells CASTPDAGQPIQETQYF. DNA for the CDR3: TGTGCCAGCACCCCGGACGCGGGACAGCCAATACAAGAGACCCAGTACTTC.

This clonotype was seen more than once but under ten times. This CDR3 reads CASSPGGLAGATFEQYF. For the CDR3, the DNA is TGCGCCAGCAGCCCGGGGGGACTAGCGGGAGCAACCTTCGAGCAGTACTTC. The chain couples TRBV5-1 to TRBJ2-7, with 14 bases identical to TRBD2. The germline gives CDR1 SGHRS, CDR2 YFSETQ. V was pared by 4 bases and J by 6 bases, with 12 bases of the junction left unmatched. The CDR3 is 17 residues long.